This T cell receptor (beta chain) appears in the sequencing data of a study of T cell repertoires in cytomegalovirus infection. As for the study in general: An indication of both CMV infection and matching HLA type came from public TCR beta signatures.

One entry per CDR3 protein, called by TCRdb with MiXCR from the reads. The sample consists of fewer than 1,000,000 distinct CDR3 sequences, about 33% of them appearing once. This clonotype was observed a few times. Antigen: not known. Germline lookup yields CDR1 LGHNT and CDR2 FRNRAP. The CDR3 sequence is 18 residues long. V was clipped by 6 bases and J by 0 bases, with 22 bases between them. General observations from the study: The ex vivo response was dominated by HLA-C-restricted CMV-specific TCR beta clonotypes.

The clonotype was recovered from a human donor in good health (CMV status not recorded). Some clones in this sample may be carry-over from other donors' samples. Sequencing was performed on cultured CD8+ T cells from PBMCs, taken from culture after CMV antigen stimulation. This chain joins TRBV12-5 and TRBJ2-3, with D possibly being TRBD1 (5 bases). Written as DNA, the CDR3 is TGTGCTAGTGGATATACCAGGGCGTCTCGAGTGAGCACAGATACGCAGTATTTT. This encodes CASGYTRASRVSTDTQYF.